This T cell receptor (beta chain) was found in a study of OX40 agonist ivuxolimab in advanced cancers. Study observations and caveats: Certain nonresponders likewise exhibited a low normalized T-cell clonal expansion.

Of note for this clone: Its target is unknown.

Repertoires were generated with immunoSEQ multiplex PCR, while TCRdb's copy carries only in-frame clones and drops some. The sample yields some 41,000 clones, about 87% seen once. On cycle 4 day 1 and cycle 7 day 1, as well as at baseline, blood was sampled. Between the trimmed V and J ends, which lost 0 bases and 15 bases, there was a span of 13 bases. Germline CDR1 is SGHDT and CDR2 is YYEEEE. CDR3 length: 13 amino acids. Source: CD4+ or CD8+ T cells sorted from blood, taken in a trial of the OX40 agonist ivuxolimab. V gene TRBV5-6 combines with J gene TRBJ1-6, with D hard to call. The receptor's source is an adult with an advanced solid tumor such as melanoma, head and neck, liver or kidney cancer. The CDR3 bases are TGTGCCAGCAGCTTGGACAAAGGAGTCCGCCTCCACTTT. Amino acids: CASSLDKGVRLHF.